The sequence of this T cell receptor beta chain was determined in a study of CD8+CD57+ T cells in acquired aplastic anemia. About the research overall: Each DNA sample taken from sorted CD4+ and CD8+ cells came to 3.2 ug on average.

This clonotype showed up many times. Genomic DNA served as template for TCR beta VDJ and CDR3 profiling. Via MiXCR, TCRdb re-called the reads, giving one row per CDR3 protein. The sample lists about 150,000 distinct CDR3 sequences, around half occurring once. All sequencing subjects had displayed CD8+CD57+ cell expansion on flow cytometry. V lost 0 bases and J 6 bases, leaving 11 bases between the germline ends. The germline gives CDR1 LNHNV, CDR2 YYDKDF (reference sequence). The CDR3 runs to 14 residues. This TCR was sampled from a human donor with aplastic anemia. This chain connects TRBV15 to TRBJ1-2, with D perhaps matching TRBD1 (5 bases). Source material: sorted CD4+, CD8+, or CD8+CD57+ T cells (not recorded which) from PBMCs. The CDR3 spells CATSREGPLDGYTF. The CDR3 region has the DNA TGTGCCACCAGCAGAGAGGGGCCGCTGGATGGCTACACCTTC.